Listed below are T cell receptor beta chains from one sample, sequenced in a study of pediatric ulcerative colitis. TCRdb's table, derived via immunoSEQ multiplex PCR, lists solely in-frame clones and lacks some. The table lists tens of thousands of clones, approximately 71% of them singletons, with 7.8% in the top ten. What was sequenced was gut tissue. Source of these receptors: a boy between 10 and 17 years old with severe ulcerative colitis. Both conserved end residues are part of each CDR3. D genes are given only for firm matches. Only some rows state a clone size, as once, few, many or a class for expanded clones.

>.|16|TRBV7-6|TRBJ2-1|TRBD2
CASSSPLSGTYNEQFF
TGTGCCAGCAGCTCCCCTTTGAGCGGGACGTACAATGAGCAGTTCTTC
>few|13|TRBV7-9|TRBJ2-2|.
CASSPGVIGELFF
TGTGCCAGCAGCCCAGGTGTCATCGGGGAGCTGTTTTTT
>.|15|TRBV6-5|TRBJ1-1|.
CASSGWTVSDTEAFF
TGTGCCAGCAGCGGGTGGACAGTCTCTGACACTGAAGCTTTCTTT
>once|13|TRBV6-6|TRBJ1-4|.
CASSYLNGVKLFF
TGTGCCAGCAGTTACCTCAACGGAGTAAAACTGTTTTTT
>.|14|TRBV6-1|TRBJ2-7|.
CASRKTVIAYEQYF
TGTGCCAGCAGGAAGACAGTTATAGCCTACGAGCAGTACTTC
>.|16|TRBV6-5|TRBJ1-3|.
CASSYTARGSGNTIYF
TGTGCCAGCAGTTACACCGCCAGGGGCTCTGGAAACACCATATATTTT
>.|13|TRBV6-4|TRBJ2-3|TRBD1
CASSQGDTDTQYF
TGTGCCAGCAGCCAGGGGGATACGGATACGCAGTATTTT
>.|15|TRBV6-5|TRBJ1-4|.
CASSYDLATNEKLFF
TGTGCCAGCAGTTACGACCTAGCAACTAATGAAAAACTGTTTTTT
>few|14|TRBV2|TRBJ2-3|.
CASSGLYQTDTQYF
TGTGCCAGCAGCGGACTGTACCAAACAGATACGCAGTATTTT
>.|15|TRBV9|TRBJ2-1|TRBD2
CASSPRTSNGNEQFF
TGTGCCAGCAGCCCTAGGACTAGTAATGGAAATGAGCAGTTCTTC
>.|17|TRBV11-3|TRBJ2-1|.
CASSLTLSSAAYNEQFF
TGTGCCAGCAGCTTAACCCTATCTAGTGCGGCCTACAATGAGCAGTTCTTC
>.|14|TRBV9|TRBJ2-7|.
CASSPGGSSYEQYF
TGTGCCAGCAGCCCTGGAGGGAGCTCCTACGAGCAGTACTTC
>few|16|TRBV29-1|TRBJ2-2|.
CSVEDRRTANTGELFF
TGCAGCGTTGAAGATCGGAGGACAGCGAACACCGGGGAGCTGTTTTTT
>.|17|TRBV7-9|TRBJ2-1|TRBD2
CASSELAGGFSYNEQFF
TGTGCCAGCAGCGAACTAGCGGGAGGGTTCTCCTACAATGAGCAGTTCTTC
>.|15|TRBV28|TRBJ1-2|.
CASSLTGARSYGYTF
TGTGCCAGCAGTCTCACGGGGGCGCGATCATATGGCTACACCTTC
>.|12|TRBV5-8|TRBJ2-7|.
CASSLARDEQYF
TGTGCCAGCAGCTTGGCCAGGGACGAGCAGTACTTC
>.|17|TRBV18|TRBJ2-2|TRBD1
CASSPTGSYANTGELFF
TGTGCCAGCTCACCGACAGGGTCCTACGCGAACACCGGGGAGCTGTTTTTT
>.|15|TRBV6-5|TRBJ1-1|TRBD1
CASSYTLDRVTEAFF
TGTGCCAGCAGTTACACGTTAGACAGGGTCACTGAAGCTTTCTTT
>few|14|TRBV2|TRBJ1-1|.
CASSGAFGVTEAFF
TGTGCCAGCAGTGGGGCGTTCGGAGTCACTGAAGCTTTCTTT
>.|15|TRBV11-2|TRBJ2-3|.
CASSFSGVPTDTQYF
TGTGCCAGCAGCTTTTCGGGAGTCCCCACAGATACGCAGTATTTT
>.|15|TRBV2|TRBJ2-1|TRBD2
CASSDSLAGDNEQFF
TGTGCCAGCAGTGATAGTCTAGCGGGCGACAATGAGCAGTTCTTC
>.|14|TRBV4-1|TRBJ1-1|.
CASSQVGPATEAFF
TGCGCCAGCAGCCAAGTGGGGCCAGCCACTGAAGCTTTCTTT
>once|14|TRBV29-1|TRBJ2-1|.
CSVGLQGRNNEQFF
TGCAGCGTTGGGCTACAGGGTCGCAACAATGAGCAGTTCTTC
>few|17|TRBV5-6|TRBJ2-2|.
CASSLPGVQGDTGELFF
TGTGCCAGCAGCCTACCCGGGGTACAGGGAGATACCGGGGAGCTGTTTTTT
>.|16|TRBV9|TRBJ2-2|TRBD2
CASSVGGRDGTGELFF
TGTGCCAGCAGCGTAGGTGGGAGGGATGGAACCGGGGAGCTGTTTTTT
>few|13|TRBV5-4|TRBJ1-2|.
CASSLEDSYGYTF
TGTGCCAGCAGCTTGGAAGACAGCTATGGCTACACCTTC
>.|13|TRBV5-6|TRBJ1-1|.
CASIGQKNTEAFF
TGTGCCAGCATAGGCCAGAAGAACACTGAAGCTTTCTTT
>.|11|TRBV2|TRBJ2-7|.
CASSEGMGQYF
TGTGCCAGCAGTGAAGGCATGGGGCAGTACTTC
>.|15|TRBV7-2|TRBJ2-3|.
CASSLDGTSTDTQYF
TGTGCCAGCAGCTTAGACGGGACTAGCACAGATACGCAGTATTTT
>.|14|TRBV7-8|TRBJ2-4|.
CASSGGGAKNIQYF
TGTGCCAGCAGTGGCGGCGGAGCCAAAAACATTCAGTACTTC
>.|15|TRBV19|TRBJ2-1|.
CASSLLPGVYNEQFF
TGTGCCAGTAGCCTATTACCGGGGGTTTACAATGAGCAGTTCTTC
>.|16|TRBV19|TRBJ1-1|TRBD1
CASSPGTGNMNTEAFF
TGTGCCAGTAGTCCCGGGACAGGGAACATGAACACTGAAGCTTTCTTT
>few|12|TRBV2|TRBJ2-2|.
CASKGPPGELFF
TGTGCCAGCAAGGGACCTCCCGGGGAGCTGTTTTTT
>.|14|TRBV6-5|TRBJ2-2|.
CASHQQGLTGELFF
TGTGCCAGCCACCAACAGGGCCTCACCGGGGAGCTGTTTTTT
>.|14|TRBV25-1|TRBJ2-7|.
CASSELGHVYEQYF
TGTGCCAGCAGTGAGCTGGGACATGTCTACGAGCAGTACTTC
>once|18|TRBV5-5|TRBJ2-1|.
CASSGVRVDGGSYNEQFF
TGTGCCAGCAGCGGGGTTAGGGTCGACGGAGGCTCCTACAATGAGCAGTTCTTC
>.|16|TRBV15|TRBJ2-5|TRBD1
CATSRGLTGVQETQYF
TGTGCCACCAGCAGAGGGTTGACAGGGGTCCAAGAGACCCAGTACTTC
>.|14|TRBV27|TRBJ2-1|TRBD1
CASSWGTGWNEQFF
TGTGCCAGCAGTTGGGGGACAGGTTGGAATGAGCAGTTCTTC
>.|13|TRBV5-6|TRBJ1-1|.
CASSLQGPTEAFF
TGTGCCAGCAGCTTGCAGGGACCCACTGAAGCTTTCTTT
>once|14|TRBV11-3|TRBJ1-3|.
CASSLGLSGNTIYF
TGTGCCAGCAGCTTAGGCCTCTCTGGAAACACCATATATTTT
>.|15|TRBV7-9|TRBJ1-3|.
CASSLMALGGNTIYF
TGTGCCAGCAGCTTAATGGCCTTGGGGGGAAACACCATATATTTT
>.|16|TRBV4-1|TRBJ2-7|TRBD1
CASSQDAGGGFYEQYF
TGCGCCAGCAGCCAGGACGCAGGGGGTGGTTTCTACGAGCAGTACTTC
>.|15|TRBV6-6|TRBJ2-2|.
CASGVNSGRAGELFF
TGTGCCAGCGGGGTTAACAGTGGTAGGGCCGGGGAGCTGTTTTTT
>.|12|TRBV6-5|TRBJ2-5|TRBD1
CASSRQGETQYF
TGTGCCAGCAGCCGACAGGGGGAGACCCAGTACTTC
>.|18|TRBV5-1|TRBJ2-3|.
CASSFVGGLITATDTQYF
TGCGCCAGCAGCTTTGTTGGGGGACTTATAACCGCTACAGATACGCAGTATTTT
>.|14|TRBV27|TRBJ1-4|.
CATRAGVANEKLFF
TGTGCCACTCGGGCAGGGGTCGCTAATGAAAAACTGTTTTTT
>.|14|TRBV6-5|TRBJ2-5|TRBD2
CASRRGGAGETQYF
TGTGCCAGCAGGCGGGGGGGGGCGGGGGAGACCCAGTACTTC
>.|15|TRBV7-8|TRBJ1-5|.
CASSLARFSNQPQHF
TGTGCCAGCAGCTTAGCGCGGTTTAGCAATCAGCCCCAGCATTTT
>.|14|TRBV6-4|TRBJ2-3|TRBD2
CASSPGLDTDTQYF
TGTGCCAGCAGTCCGGGACTAGATACAGATACGCAGTATTTT
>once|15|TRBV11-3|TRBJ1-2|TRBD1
CASSFSGTALYGYTF
TGTGCCAGCAGCTTCTCCGGGACAGCTCTCTATGGCTACACCTTC
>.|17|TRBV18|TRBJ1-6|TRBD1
CASSPDRASASNSPLHF
TGTGCCAGCTCACCGGACAGGGCGTCGGCTAGCAATTCACCCCTCCACTTT
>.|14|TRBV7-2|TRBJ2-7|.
CASSLALEIYEQYF
TGTGCCAGCAGCTTAGCTCTGGAGATCTACGAGCAGTACTTC
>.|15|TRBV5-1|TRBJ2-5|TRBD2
CASSLIAGVQETQYF
TGCGCCAGCAGCTTGATAGCGGGGGTTCAAGAGACCCAGTACTTC
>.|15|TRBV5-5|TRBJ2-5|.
CASSFPGGGRETQYF
TGTGCCAGCAGCTTCCCAGGGGGGGGAAGGGAGACCCAGTACTTC